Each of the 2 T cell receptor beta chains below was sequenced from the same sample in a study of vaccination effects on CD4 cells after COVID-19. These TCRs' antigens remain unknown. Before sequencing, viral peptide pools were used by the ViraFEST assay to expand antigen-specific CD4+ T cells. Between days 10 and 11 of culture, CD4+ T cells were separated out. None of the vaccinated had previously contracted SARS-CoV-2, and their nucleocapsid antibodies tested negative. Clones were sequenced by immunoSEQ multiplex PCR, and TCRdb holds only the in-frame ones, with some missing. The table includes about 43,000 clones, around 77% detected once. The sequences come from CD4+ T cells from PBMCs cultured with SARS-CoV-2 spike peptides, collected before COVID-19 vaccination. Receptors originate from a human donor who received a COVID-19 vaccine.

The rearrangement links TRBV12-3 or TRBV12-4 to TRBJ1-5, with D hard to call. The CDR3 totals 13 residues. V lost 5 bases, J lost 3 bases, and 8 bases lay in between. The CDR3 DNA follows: TGTGCCAGCAGTCTCGCTTACAATCAGCCCCAGCATTTT. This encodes CASSLAYNQPQHF.

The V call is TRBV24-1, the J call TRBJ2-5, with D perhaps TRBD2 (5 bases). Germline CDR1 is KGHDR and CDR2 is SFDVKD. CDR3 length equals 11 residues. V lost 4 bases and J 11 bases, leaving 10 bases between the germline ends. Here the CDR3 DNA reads TGTGCCACCAGTGACCGGGGATCGCAGTACTTC. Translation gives CATSDRGSQYF.